One sample yielded the 26 T cell receptor beta chains listed below, sequenced in a study of T cells in women clearing cervical HPV infection. Data came from immunoSEQ multiplex PCR; TCRdb stores just in-frame clones and leaves some out. The listing records 35,000 to 45,000 clones. The specimen sequenced was blood buffy coat. Receptor source: a woman between 18 and 70 years old with a cervical HPV16 infection that either progressed to CIN3+ or cleared (not recorded which).

A note on this clone: The read is 3 residues too short to cover the CDR3 end, so that end is filled in from the germline J gene. The chain joins TRBV28 to TRBJ1-6, with 9 bases lining up with TRBD1. CDR3 length: 17 amino acids. Germline trimming cut 6 bases from V and 10 bases from J; bases unmatched to any gene: 16. CDR1 and CDR2 from the germline V gene are MDHEN and SYDVKM. CDR3 protein: CASSHGGQGSLGSPLHF. The covered CDR3 bases are TGTGCCAGCAGCCACGGCGGACAGGGGAGCCTAGGGTCACCC.

Points on this clone: The CDR3 goes on 3 residues after the read ends, and that part is filled in from the germline J gene. The chain is built from TRBV5-1 and TRBJ2-5; TRBD2 agrees at 8 bases. Trimming cost V 4 bases and J 6 bases; bases outside gene matches: 8. CDR1 is SGHRS and CDR2 is YFSETQ in the germline V gene. The CDR3 consists of 14 residues. CDR3 bases read: TGCGCCAGCAGCCCAGGACTAGCTGGGCAGACC. Its protein product is CASSPGLAGQT. The CDR3 in full is CASSPGLAGQTQYF.

Worth noting for this clone: The read gets to within 3 residues of the CDR3 end, and the germline J gene fills in the rest. The chain combines TRBV19 with TRBJ2-3, with D maybe TRBD2 (6 bases). The CDR3 extends over 14 amino acids. Germline CDR1 is LNHDA and CDR2 is SQIVND (reference sequence). Trimming shortened V by 9 bases and J by 5 bases, and 18 bases separated the two germline ends. The CDR3 loop is CASGELLARDTQYF. Partial CDR3 DNA: TGTGCCAGCGGGGAGCTACTAGCAAGAGATACG.

To note about this clone: The read stops 3 residues short of the end of the CDR3; the missing end is completed from the germline J gene. The chain links TRBV18 to TRBJ1-2, with D perhaps TRBD1 (5 bases). This CDR3 is 18 amino acids long. Germline CDR1 is KGHSH and CDR2 is LQKENI. CDR3 region: CASSPAGKAGGEPNDYTF. The CDR3 DNA, read in part, is TGTGCCAGCTCACCGGCAGGGAAAGCGGGAGGAGAGCCCAATGAC.

About this clone itself: The read gets to within 3 residues of the CDR3 end, and the germline J gene fills in the rest. The genes are TRBV7-2 and TRBJ1-2; D is perhaps TRBD1 (5 bases). Germline V gene data show CDR1 as SGHTA and CDR2 as FQGNSA. The CDR3 is 14 residues long. CDR3 sequence: CAALAGGTSDTYTF. Incomplete CDR3 DNA: TGTGCCGCATTAGCGGGAGGGACTTCAGATACC.

To note about this clone: A read error may account for a junction end that differs from germline. The read comes to an end 3 residues before the CDR3 does, leaving the germline J gene to fill in the end. The V call is TRBV7-9, the J call TRBJ2-2; D is uncertain. This CDR3 is 14 amino acids long. CDR1 is SEHNR, CDR2 FQNEAQ, per germline (reference sequence). CDR3 bases read: TGTTCCAGCAGCTTCGTATCAACTAATGAAAAG. It yields the protein CSSSFVSTNEK. From start to end, the CDR3 is CSSSFVSTNEKLFF.

On this clone itself: The read terminates 3 residues before the CDR3 end, so the remaining end is supplied by the germline J gene. J is TRBJ1-2 and V is TRBV7-3; 9 nucleotides line up with TRBD1. From germline, CDR1 is SGHTA and CDR2 FQGTGA. The ends lost 2 bases at V and 2 bases at J; junction bases unmatched: 9. CDR3 length: 17 amino acids. CDR3 sequence reads: CASSLATGGGQNYGYTF. The part of the CDR3 DNA that was read is TGTGCCAGCAGCTTAGCCACAGGGGGCGGTCAAAACTATGGC.

To note about this clone: The missing CDR3 end, 3 residues past where the read stops, is filled in from the germline J gene. The rearrangement uses TRBV12-3 or TRBV12-4 and TRBJ2-3; D may be TRBD1 (6 bases). The CDR3 spans 14 residues. V shed 8 bases and J shed 2 bases, with 14 bases lying between them. The CDR3 is CASGNNRVTDTQYF. The DNA read from the CDR3 is TGTGCCAGCGGAAACAACAGGGTCACAGATACG.

As regards this clone: The read terminates 3 residues before the CDR3 end, so the remaining end is supplied by the germline J gene. The chain carries TRBV5-6 and TRBJ2-5; weak D call: TRBD1 (5 bases). Germline V gives CDR1 SGHDT, CDR2 YYEEEE. Trimming removed 0 bases from V and 5 bases from J, with 8 bases in between. The CDR3 is made up of 13 amino acids. CDR3 DNA (partial): TGTGCCAGCAGCTTGGCAGGGTCCGAGACC. It encodes CASSLAGSET. From start to end, the CDR3 is CASSLAGSETQYF.

Details on this clone: The sequence runs out 3 residues before the end of the CDR3; the remainder is reconstructed from the germline J gene. The V gene is TRBV6-1, the J gene TRBJ2-1, with 7 bases identical to TRBD2. With V trimmed by 4 bases and J by 2 bases, 2 bases remained unmatched. Germline values: CDR1 MNHNS, CDR2 SASEGT. The CDR3 spans 14 residues. CDR3 in amino acids: CASSASGAYNEQFF. The sequenced part of the CDR3 DNA is TGTGCCAGCAGTGCTAGCGGAGCCTACAATGAG.

Details on this clone: The DNA ends 3 residues before the CDR3 does, and the rest of the CDR3 is filled in from the germline J gene. This chain links TRBV28 with TRBJ1-3; 9 bases fit TRBD1. V lost 7 bases, J lost 0 bases, and 4 bases stayed unmatched. Germline V lookup: CDR1 MDHEN, CDR2 SYDVKM. The CDR3 runs 15 residues. The covered CDR3 bases are TGTGCCAGCACAGGGACAGGGTCCTCTGGAAACACC. Its protein product is CASTGTGSSGNT. The entire CDR3 sequence reads CASTGTGSSGNTIYF.

As for this clone: The read terminates 3 residues before the CDR3 end, so the remaining end is supplied by the germline J gene. The gene calls are TRBV7-3 and TRBJ1-2; a possible D gene is TRBD1 (6 bases). Germline assignment: CDR1 SGHTA and CDR2 FQGTGA. This CDR3 is 13 amino acids long. V dropped 5 bases and J dropped 2 bases, with 9 bases sitting between them. This CDR3 is CASSEDRNYGYTF. CDR3 DNA (partial): TGTGCCAGCAGCGAAGACAGGAACTATGGC.

Points on this clone: The read stops 3 residues short of the end of the CDR3; the missing end is completed from the germline J gene. V is TRBV7-2 and J is TRBJ1-2; unclear D gene. In germline, CDR1 is SGHTA, CDR2 FQGNSA. The CDR3 is 11 residues long. Here the CDR3 reads CASSDLGDYTF. The sequenced CDR3 bases are TGTGCCAGCAGCGACCTAGGAGAC.

As to this clone: The CDR3 end falls 3 residues outside the read, so it is completed with the germline J gene. V and J are TRBV9 and TRBJ2-5, with 8 bases fitting TRBD1. The germline V gene encodes CDR1 SGDLS and CDR2 YYNGEE. The trim removed 3 bases at V and 2 bases at J, leaving 3 bases unmatched. The CDR3 is 14 residues long. The chain's CDR3 is CASSARQGQETQYF. Partial CDR3 DNA: TGTGCCAGCAGCGCCCGACAGGGGCAAGAGACC.

Of note for this clone: The CDR3 end lies 3 residues beyond the end of the read and is filled in from the germline J gene. V usage is TRBV14 and J usage is TRBJ2-7, with D possibly being TRBD2 (5 bases). Per germline, CDR1 SGHDN and CDR2 FVKESK. With 4 bases removed from V and 6 bases from J, the gap between germline ends came to 7 bases. There are 11 residues in the CDR3. The CDR3 spells CASSRGFEQYF. CDR3 bases read: TGTGCCAGCAGCCGAGGGTTCGAG.

Points on this clone: The read terminates 3 residues ahead of where the CDR3 ends, so the germline J gene completes it. The chain recombines TRBV7-9 with TRBJ2-1; 11 bases match TRBD2. This CDR3 spans 15 amino acids. CDR1 and CDR2 (germline): SEHNR, FQNEAQ (reference sequence). J was trimmed by 5 bases and V by 6 bases; bases with no gene match: 6. CDR3 DNA, as far as it was read: TGTGCCAGCAGTCAGGGACTAGCGGTCCACAATGAG. It codes for CASSQGLAVHNE. The whole CDR3 protein is CASSQGLAVHNEQFF.

CDR3 loop: CASSQPSGRRELFF. The part of the CDR3 DNA that was read is TGTGCCAGCAGTCAACCTAGCGGTAGAAGGGAG. The chain employs TRBV6-2 or TRBV6-3 and TRBJ2-2; TRBD2 matches at 7 bases. The CDR3 end falls 3 residues outside the read, so it is completed with the germline J gene. The CDR3 loop spans 14 amino acids. Germline V CDR1 and CDR2: MNHEY, SVGEGT. The J segment lost 9 bases and the V segment lost 5 bases, leaving 9 bases of the junction unmatched.

The sequenced CDR3 bases are TGTGCCAGCAATAAGCGGGAGGCTAGCGAG. This codes for CASNKREASE. The whole CDR3 is CASNKREASEQYF. The chain uses TRBV2 and TRBJ2-7; TRBD2 matches at 9 bases. The read gets to within 3 residues of the CDR3 end, and the germline J gene fills in the rest. The germline gives CDR1 SNHLY, CDR2 FYNNEI. V lost 7 bases to trimming and J lost 6 bases; unmatched junction nucleotides: 7. The length of the CDR3 is 13 residues.

As for this clone: The missing CDR3 end, 3 residues past where the read stops, is filled in from the germline J gene. The J gene is TRBJ2-4, the V gene TRBV7-6; TRBD1 is a possible D gene (6 bases). The germline gives CDR1 SGHVS, CDR2 FNYEAQ. This CDR3 is 14 amino acids long. The V end lost 2 bases, the J end lost 1 base, and 6 bases lay between the germline ends. The CDR3 spells CASSLQGAKNIQYF. CDR3 DNA, as far as it was read: TGTGCCAGCAGCTTACAGGGGGCCAAAAACATT.

As regards this clone: The CDR3 end is not reached by the read, which stops 3 residues before it; the germline J gene fills it in. The chain recombines TRBV7-8 with TRBJ2-1; the D gene could be TRBD1 or TRBD2 (5 bases each). The length of the CDR3 is 13 residues. V lost 4 bases, J lost 6 bases, and 10 bases lay in between. Germline loops: CDR1 SGHVS, CDR2 FQNEAQ. The sequenced CDR3 bases are TGTGCCAGCAGCTCAGGGAGAGCCAATGAG. Translated, it gives CASSSGRANE. The entire CDR3 protein is CASSSGRANEQFF. Looking up the rest from reference TRBV7-8 and TRBJ2-1 gives the full variable domain: GAGVSQSPRYKVAKRGQDVALRCDPISGHVSLFWYQQALGQGPEFLTYFQNEAQLDKSGLPSDRFFAERPEGSVSTLKIQRTQQEDSAVYLCASSSGRANEQFFGPGTRLTVL.

Points on this clone: With the read ending 3 residues before the CDR3 end, the germline J gene is used to fill in that end. V is TRBV28 and J is TRBJ2-7; no definite D call. Germline CDR1 and CDR2: MDHEN and SYDVKM. Trimming took 8 bases from V and 2 from J, leaving 7 bases between them. The CDR3 sequence is 11 residues long. The DNA read from the CDR3 is TGTGCCAGCGCAACTACCTACGAG. Its translation is CASATTYE. The complete CDR3 reads CASATTYEQYF.

A note on this clone: The read terminates 3 residues before the CDR3 end, so the remaining end is supplied by the germline J gene. The J gene is TRBJ2-3, the V gene TRBV2, with TRBD2 as a possible D gene (5 bases). Trimming left V 11 bases short and J 0 bases short, with 15 bases between. This CDR3 has 14 amino acids. Germline CDR1 and CDR2: SNHLY and FYNNEI. CDR3 amino acids: CAWIQRGSTDTQYF. The DNA read from the CDR3 is TGTGCCTGGATACAAAGAGGGAGCACAGATACG.

CDR3 in amino acids: CASSPLTAYNEQFF. The sequenced part of the CDR3 DNA is TGTGCCAGCAGCCCGTTGACAGCCTACAATGAG. This rearrangement joins TRBV7-9 to TRBJ2-1; a possible D gene is TRBD1 (5 bases). The read is 3 residues too short to cover the CDR3 end, so that end is filled in from the germline J gene. Germline loops: CDR1 SEHNR, CDR2 FQNEAQ (reference sequence). This CDR3 is 14 amino acids long. V gave up 5 bases and J gave up 2 bases, with 10 bases separating them.

About this clone: The CDR3 extends 3 residues past the end of the read, so its final part is completed from the germline J gene. The J gene is TRBJ2-3, the V gene TRBV11-3; no firm D call. The ends were cut back, 0 bases at V and 3 bases at J, with 7 bases in the middle. The length of the CDR3 is 14 residues. Per the germline V gene, CDR1 is SGHNT and CDR2 is YENEEA. Partial CDR3 DNA: TGTGCCAGCAGCTTAGATCTCGTAACAGATACG. Protein product: CASSLDLVTDT. The CDR3, in full, reads CASSLDLVTDTQYF.

Remarks on this clone: The CDR3 end lies 3 residues beyond the end of the read and is filled in from the germline J gene. The V and J genes are TRBV7-9 and TRBJ1-4; TRBD1 is a possible D gene (5 bases). The CDR3 is 14 amino acids. CDR1 is SEHNR and CDR2 is FQNEAQ in the germline V gene (reference sequence). Between the trimmed V and J ends, which lost 8 bases and 6 bases, there was a span of 16 bases. Here the CDR3 reads CASPSVPGDEKLFF. The CDR3 bases that were read are TGTGCCAGCCCTTCGGTCCCGGGGGATGAAAAA.

In regard to this clone: The observed sequence ends 3 residues before the CDR3 terminus, with the missing tail filled in from the germline J gene. The J gene is TRBJ1-5, the V gene TRBV20-1; D is ambiguous. The CDR3 loop spans 14 amino acids. The germline gives CDR1 DFQATT, CDR2 SNEGSKA (reference sequence). The ends were cut back, 4 bases at V and 0 bases at J, with 10 bases in the middle. Incomplete CDR3 DNA: TGCAGTGCTAACCAGCACTATAGCAATCAGCCC. This encodes CSANQHYSNQP. The complete CDR3 sequence is CSANQHYSNQPQHF.